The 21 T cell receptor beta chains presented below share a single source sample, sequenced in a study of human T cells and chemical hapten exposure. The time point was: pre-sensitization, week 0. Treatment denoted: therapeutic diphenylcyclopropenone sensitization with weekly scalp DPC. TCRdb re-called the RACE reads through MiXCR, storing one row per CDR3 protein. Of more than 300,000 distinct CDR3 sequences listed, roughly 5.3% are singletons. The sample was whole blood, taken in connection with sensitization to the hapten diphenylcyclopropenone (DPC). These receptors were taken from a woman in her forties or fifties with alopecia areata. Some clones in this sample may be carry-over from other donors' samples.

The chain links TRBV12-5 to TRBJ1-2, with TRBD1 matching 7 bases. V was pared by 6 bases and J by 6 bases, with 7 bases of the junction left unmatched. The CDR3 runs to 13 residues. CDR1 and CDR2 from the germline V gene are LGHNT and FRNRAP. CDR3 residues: CASGRQGEDGYTF. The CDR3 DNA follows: TGTGCTAGTGGCCGACAGGGAGAGGATGGCTACACCTTC.

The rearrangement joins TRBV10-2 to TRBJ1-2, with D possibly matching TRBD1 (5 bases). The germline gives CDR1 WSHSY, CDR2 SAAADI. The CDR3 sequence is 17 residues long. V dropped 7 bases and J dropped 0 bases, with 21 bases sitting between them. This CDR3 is CASKPLRRGDPNYGYTF. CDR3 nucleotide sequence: TGCGCCAGCAAACCCTTGAGGAGGGGAGATCCTAACTATGGCTACACCTTC.

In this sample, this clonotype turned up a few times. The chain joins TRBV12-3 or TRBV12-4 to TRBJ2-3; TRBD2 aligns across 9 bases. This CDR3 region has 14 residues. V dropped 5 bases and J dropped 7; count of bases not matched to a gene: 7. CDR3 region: CASSPAGGYNTQYF. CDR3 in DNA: TGTGCCAGCAGTCCAGCGGGGGGATATAATACGCAGTATTTT.

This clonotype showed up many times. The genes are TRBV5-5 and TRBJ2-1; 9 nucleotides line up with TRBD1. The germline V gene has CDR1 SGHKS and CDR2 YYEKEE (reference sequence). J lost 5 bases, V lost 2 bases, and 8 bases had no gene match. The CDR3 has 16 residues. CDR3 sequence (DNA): TGTGCCAGCAGCTTTGGGTACAGGGGGCTTAACAATGAGCAGTTCTTC. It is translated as CASSFGYRGLNNEQFF.

Here the CDR3 DNA reads TGCGCCAGCAGCTTGGAGGGGTTACTAGCGGGAGGGCCGGATGAGCAGTTCTTC. This sequence encodes CASSLEGLLAGGPDEQFF. V is TRBV5-1 and J is TRBJ2-1; the match to TRBD2 covers 13 bases. The CDR3 consists of 18 residues. CDR1 and CDR2 from the germline V gene are SGHRS and YFSETQ. J gave up 8 bases and V 0 bases, and 11 bases lay outside the gene matches. The entire variable domain, with the rest obtained from reference TRBV5-1 and TRBJ2-1, is as follows: KAGVTQTPRYLIKTRGQQVTLSCSPISGHRSVSWYQQTPGQGLQFLFEYFSETQRNKGNFPGRFSGRQFSNSRSEMNVSTLELGDSALYLCASSLEGLLAGGPDEQFFGPGTRLTVL.

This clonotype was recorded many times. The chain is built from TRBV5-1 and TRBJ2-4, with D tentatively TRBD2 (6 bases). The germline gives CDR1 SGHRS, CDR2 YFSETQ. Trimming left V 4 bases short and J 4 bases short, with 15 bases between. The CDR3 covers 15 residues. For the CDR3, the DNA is TGCGCCAGCAGCCCGACATGGAGGGGAAAAAACATTCAGTACTTC. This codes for CASSPTWRGKNIQYF. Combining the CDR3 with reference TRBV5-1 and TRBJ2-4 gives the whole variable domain KAGVTQTPRYLIKTRGQQVTLSCSPISGHRSVSWYQQTPGQGLQFLFEYFSETQRNKGNFPGRFSGRQFSNSRSEMNVSTLELGDSALYLCASSPTWRGKNIQYFGAGTRLSVL.

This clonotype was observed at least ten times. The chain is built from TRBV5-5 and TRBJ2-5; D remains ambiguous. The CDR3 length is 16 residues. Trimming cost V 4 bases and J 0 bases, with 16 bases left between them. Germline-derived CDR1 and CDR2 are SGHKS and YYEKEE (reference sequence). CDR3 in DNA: TGTGCCAGCAGCCCCGGCAGGCCATTAAACCAAGAGACCCAGTACTTC. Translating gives CASSPGRPLNQETQYF.

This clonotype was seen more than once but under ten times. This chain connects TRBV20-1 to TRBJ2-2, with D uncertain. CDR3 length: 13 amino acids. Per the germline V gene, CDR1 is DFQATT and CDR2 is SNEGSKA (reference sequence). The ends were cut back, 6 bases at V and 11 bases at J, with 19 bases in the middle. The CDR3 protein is CSAKGRDLGELFF. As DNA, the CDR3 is TGCAGTGCAAAAGGACGCGATTTGGGCGAGCTGTTTTTT.

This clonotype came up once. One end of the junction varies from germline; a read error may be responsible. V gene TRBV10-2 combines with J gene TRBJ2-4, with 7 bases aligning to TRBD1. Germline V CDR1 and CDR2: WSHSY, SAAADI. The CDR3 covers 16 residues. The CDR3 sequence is CTSRGTWGWAKNIQYF. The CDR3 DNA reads TGCACCAGCAGGGGGACATGGGGTTGGGCCAAAAACATTCAGTACTTC.

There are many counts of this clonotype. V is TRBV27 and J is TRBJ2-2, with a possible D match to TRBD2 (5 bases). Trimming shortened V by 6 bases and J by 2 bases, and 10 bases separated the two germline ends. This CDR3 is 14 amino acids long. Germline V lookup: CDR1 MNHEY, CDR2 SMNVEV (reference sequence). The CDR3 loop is CASSSGFNTGELFF. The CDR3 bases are TGTGCCAGCAGCAGCGGTTTTAACACCGGGGAGCTGTTTTTT.

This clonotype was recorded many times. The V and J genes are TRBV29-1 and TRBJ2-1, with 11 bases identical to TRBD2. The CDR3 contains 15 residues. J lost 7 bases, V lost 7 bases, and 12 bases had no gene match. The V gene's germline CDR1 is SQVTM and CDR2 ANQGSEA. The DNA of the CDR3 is TGCAGCGCTTATCAAGGGCTAGCGGGAGGTAATGAGCAGTTCTTC. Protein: CSAYQGLAGGNEQFF.

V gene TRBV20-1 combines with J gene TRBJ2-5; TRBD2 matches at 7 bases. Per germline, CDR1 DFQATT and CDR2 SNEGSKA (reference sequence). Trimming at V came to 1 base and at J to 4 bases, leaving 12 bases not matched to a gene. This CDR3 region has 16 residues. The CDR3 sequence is CSARGVDGRLRETQYF. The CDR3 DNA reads TGCAGTGCTAGAGGTGTGGACGGGAGGCTCCGAGAGACCCAGTACTTC.

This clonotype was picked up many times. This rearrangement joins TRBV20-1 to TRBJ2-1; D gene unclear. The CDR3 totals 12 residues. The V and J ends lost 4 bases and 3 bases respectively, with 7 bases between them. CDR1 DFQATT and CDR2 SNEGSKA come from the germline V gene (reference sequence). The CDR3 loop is CSATEIYNEQFF. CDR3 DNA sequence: TGCAGTGCTACGGAGATCTACAATGAGCAGTTCTTC.

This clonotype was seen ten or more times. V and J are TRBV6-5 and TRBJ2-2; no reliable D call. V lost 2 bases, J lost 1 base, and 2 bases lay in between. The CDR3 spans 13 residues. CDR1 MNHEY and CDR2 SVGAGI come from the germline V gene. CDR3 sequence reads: CASSYVNTGELFF. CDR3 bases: TGTGCCAGCAGTTACGTGAACACCGGGGAGCTGTTTTTT.

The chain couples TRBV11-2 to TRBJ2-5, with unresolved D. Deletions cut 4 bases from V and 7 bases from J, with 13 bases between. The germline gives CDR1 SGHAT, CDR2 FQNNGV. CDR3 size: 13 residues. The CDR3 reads CASSSFSKMTQYF. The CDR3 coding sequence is TGTGCCAGCAGCTCCTTTTCCAAGATGACCCAGTACTTC. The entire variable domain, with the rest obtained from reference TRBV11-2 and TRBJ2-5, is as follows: EAGVAQSPRYKIIEKRQSVAFWCNPISGHATLYWYQQILGQGPKLLIQFQNNGVVDDSQLPKDRFSAERLKGVDSTLKIQPAKLEDSAVYLCASSSFSKMTQYFGPGTRLLVL.

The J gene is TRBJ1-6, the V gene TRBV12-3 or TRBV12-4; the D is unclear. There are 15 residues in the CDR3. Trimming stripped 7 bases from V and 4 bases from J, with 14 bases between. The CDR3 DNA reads TGTGCCAGCACCCTAGCTGGGGAATATAATTCACCCCTCCACTTT. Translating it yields CASTLAGEYNSPLHF.

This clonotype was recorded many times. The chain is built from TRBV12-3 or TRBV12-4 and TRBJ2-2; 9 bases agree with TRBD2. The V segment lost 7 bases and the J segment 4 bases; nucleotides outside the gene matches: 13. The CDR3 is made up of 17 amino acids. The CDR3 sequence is CASNSPGLAGPTGELFF. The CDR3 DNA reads TGTGCCAGCAACTCCCCTGGCCTAGCGGGACCCACCGGGGAGCTGTTTTTT.

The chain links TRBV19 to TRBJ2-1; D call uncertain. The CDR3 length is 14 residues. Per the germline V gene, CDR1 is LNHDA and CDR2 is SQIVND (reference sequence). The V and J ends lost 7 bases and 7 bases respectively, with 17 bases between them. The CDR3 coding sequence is TGTGCCAGTAATTTGGGTAATATAGGTAATGAGCAGTTCTTC. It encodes CASNLGNIGNEQFF.

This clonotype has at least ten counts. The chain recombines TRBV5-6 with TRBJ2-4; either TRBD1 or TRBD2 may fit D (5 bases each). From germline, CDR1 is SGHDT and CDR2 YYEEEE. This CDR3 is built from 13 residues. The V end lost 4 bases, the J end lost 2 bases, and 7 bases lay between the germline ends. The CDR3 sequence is CASSRDPKNIQYF. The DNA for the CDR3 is TGTGCCAGCAGCCGGGACCCCAAAAACATTCAGTACTTC.

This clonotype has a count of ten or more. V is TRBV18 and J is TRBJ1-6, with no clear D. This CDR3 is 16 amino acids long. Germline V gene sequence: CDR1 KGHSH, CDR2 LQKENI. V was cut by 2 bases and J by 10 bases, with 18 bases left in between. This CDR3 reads CASSPRVEGRESPLHF. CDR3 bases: TGTGCCAGCTCACCAAGGGTCGAGGGAAGGGAATCACCCCTCCACTTT.

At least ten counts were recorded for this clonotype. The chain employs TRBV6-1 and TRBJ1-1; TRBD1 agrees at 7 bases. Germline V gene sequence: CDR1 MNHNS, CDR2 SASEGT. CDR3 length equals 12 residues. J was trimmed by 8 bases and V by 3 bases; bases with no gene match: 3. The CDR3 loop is CASSELTGEAFF. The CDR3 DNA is TGTGCCAGCAGTGAGCTGACAGGGGAAGCTTTCTTT.